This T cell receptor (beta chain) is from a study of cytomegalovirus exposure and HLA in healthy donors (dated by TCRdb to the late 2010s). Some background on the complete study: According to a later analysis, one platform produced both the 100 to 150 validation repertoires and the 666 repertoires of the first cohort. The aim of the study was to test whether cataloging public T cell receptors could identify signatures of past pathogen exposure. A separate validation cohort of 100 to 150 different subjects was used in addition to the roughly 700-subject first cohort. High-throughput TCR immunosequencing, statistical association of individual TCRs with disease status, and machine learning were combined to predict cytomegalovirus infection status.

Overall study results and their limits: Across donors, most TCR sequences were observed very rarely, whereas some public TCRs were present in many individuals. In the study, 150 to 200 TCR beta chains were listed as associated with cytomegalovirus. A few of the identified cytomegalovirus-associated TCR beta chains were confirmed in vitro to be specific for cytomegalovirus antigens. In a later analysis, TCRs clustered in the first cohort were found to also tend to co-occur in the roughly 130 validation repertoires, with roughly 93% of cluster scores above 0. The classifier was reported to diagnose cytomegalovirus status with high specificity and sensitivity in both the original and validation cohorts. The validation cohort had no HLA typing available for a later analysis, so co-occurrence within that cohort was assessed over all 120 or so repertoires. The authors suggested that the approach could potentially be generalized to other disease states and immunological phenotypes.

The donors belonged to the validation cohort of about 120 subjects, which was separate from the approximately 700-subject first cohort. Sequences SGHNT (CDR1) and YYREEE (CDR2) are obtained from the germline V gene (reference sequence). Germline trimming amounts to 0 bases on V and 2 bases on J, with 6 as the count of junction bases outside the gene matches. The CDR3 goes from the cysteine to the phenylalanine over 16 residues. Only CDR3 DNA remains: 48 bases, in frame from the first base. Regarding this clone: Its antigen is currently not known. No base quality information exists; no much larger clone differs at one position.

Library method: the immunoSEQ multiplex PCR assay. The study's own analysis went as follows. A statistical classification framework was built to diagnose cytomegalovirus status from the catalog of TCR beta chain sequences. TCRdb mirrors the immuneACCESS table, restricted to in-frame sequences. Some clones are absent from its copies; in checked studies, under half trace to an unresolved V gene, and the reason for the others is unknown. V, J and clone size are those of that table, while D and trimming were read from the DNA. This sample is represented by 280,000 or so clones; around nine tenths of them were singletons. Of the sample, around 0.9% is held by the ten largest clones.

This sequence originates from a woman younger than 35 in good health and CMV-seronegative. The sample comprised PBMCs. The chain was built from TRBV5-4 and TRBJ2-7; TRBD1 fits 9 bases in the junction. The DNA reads TGTGCCAGCAGCTTGGCTGGGACAGGGTCCACCTACGAGCAGTACTTC. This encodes CASSLAGTGSTYEQYF.